Below are 25 T cell receptor beta chains sequenced from a single sample in a study of blood T cell repertoires in COVID-19. The data were produced by immunoSEQ multiplex PCR, yet TCRdb's version contains in-frame clones alone and is incomplete. The sample lists 70,000 to 90,000 clones, around 88% occurring once. Sequenced: PBMCs or T cells enriched from blood (not recorded which). The receptors derive from a woman in her fifties or sixties with acute COVID-19.

J is TRBJ2-1 and V is TRBV29-1; TRBD2 matches at 11 bases. Looked up from germline, CDR1 is SQVTM and CDR2 is ANQGSEA. Trimming cost V 5 bases and J 1 base; bases outside gene matches: 1. This CDR3 region has 14 residues. The CDR3 coding sequence is TGCAGCGTTACTAGCGGGAGTTCCTACAATGAGCAGTTCTTC. Protein: CSVTSGSSYNEQFF.

The chain recombines TRBV5-6 with TRBJ1-2; no firm D call. Germline V gives CDR1 SGHDT, CDR2 YYEEEE. Trimming pared 2 bases from V and 3 bases from J, leaving 5 bases between. This CDR3 is built from 12 residues. The CDR3 DNA sequence: TGTGCCAGCAGCTTCCGGGACTATGGCTACACCTTC. This codes for CASSFRDYGYTF.

The genes are TRBV27 and TRBJ1-2; 9 nucleotides match TRBD1. The V and J ends lost 2 bases and 4 bases, in that order; junction bases with no gene match: 5. Germline V gene data show CDR1 as MNHEY and CDR2 as SMNVEV (reference sequence). This CDR3 is built from 15 residues. The CDR3 loop is CASSLGTGGLYGYTF. The CDR3 DNA sequence: TGTGCCAGCAGTTTAGGAACAGGGGGCCTCTATGGCTACACCTTC.

V gene TRBV24-1 combines with J gene TRBJ2-3; D might be TRBD1 (6 bases). The CDR3 runs 14 residues. V was clipped by 4 bases and J by 2 bases, with 9 bases between them. Germline loops: CDR1 KGHDR, CDR2 SFDVKD. DNA for the CDR3: TGTGCCACCAGTGAAGGGGGACCCACAGATACGCAGTATTTT. It specifies CATSEGGPTDTQYF.

This clone came up a few times. The V gene is TRBV7-3, the J gene TRBJ2-1; 7 nucleotides align to TRBD2. Trimming took 5 bases from V and 0 from J; bases not matched to a gene: 10. Germline V gene data show CDR1 as SGHTA and CDR2 as FQGTGA. The CDR3 has 17 residues. The CDR3 protein is CASSPNGGSNSYNEQFF. The CDR3 coding sequence is TGTGCCAGCAGCCCTAACGGGGGGTCAAACTCCTACAATGAGCAGTTCTTC.

The chain joins TRBV6-5 to TRBJ1-1; TRBD1 might be the D (6 bases). Germline V gene sequence: CDR1 MNHEY, CDR2 SVGAGI. Trimming stripped 6 bases from V and 1 base from J, with 9 bases between. The CDR3 is made up of 13 amino acids. The CDR3 DNA sequence: TGTGCCAGCAGAAAACAGGGGAACACTGAAGCTTTCTTT. Translating gives CASRKQGNTEAFF.

The V and J genes are TRBV29-1 and TRBJ2-2, with a weak D call TRBD2 (5 bases). CDR3 length: 16 residues. V was cut by 0 bases and J by 2 bases, with 13 bases left in between. The germline gives CDR1 SQVTM, CDR2 ANQGSEA. CDR3 sequence: CSVEERTPLNTGELFF. For the CDR3, the DNA is TGCAGCGTTGAAGAGAGGACTCCCCTAAACACCGGGGAGCTGTTTTTT.

The CDR3 reads CASSGQGLGEETQYF. DNA for the CDR3: TGCGCCAGCAGTGGACAGGGTTTAGGGGAAGAGACCCAGTACTTC. The V gene is TRBV5-1, the J gene TRBJ2-5; 8 bases are a match to TRBD1. CDR1 is SGHRS, CDR2 YFSETQ, per germline. This CDR3 contains 15 residues. The junction had 9 bases not matched to a gene; V was cut back by 5 bases and J by 3 bases.

The chain employs TRBV18 and TRBJ2-2; TRBD2 matches 12 bases. The ends lost 5 bases at V and 0 bases at J; junction bases unmatched: 1. The V gene's germline CDR1 is KGHSH and CDR2 LQKENI. The CDR3 runs 16 residues. The CDR3 sequence: CASSRLAGANTGELFF. The CDR3 bases are TGTGCCAGCTCAAGACTAGCGGGAGCGAACACCGGGGAGCTGTTTTTT. Using reference TRBV18 and TRBJ2-2 for the parts outside the CDR3, the full variable domain is NAGVMQNPRHLVRRRGQEARLRCSPMKGHSHVYWYRQLPEEGLKFMVYLQKENIIDESGMPKERFSAEFPKEGPSILRIQQVVRGDSAAYFCASSRLAGANTGELFFGEGSRLTVL.

The rearrangement uses TRBV2 and TRBJ1-1, with a tentative D call TRBD1 (5 bases). The CDR3 totals 16 residues. Looked up from germline, CDR1 is SNHLY and CDR2 is FYNNEI. The V and J ends lost 3 bases and 0 bases respectively, with 14 bases between them. The CDR3, as DNA: TGTGCCAGCAGTGACGGGGGAGGGCCCTTGAACACTGAAGCTTTCTTT. Amino acids: CASSDGGGPLNTEAFF.

This clone showed up just once. This CDR3 reads CASSRQGMVTGELFF. The CDR3, as DNA: TGTGCCAGCAGTAGACAGGGCATGGTCACCGGGGAGCTGTTTTTT. J is TRBJ2-2 and V is TRBV27, with 7 bases lining up with TRBD1. There are 15 residues in the CDR3. The V and J ends lost 5 bases and 4 bases, in that order; junction bases with no gene match: 7. Germline values: CDR1 MNHEY, CDR2 SMNVEV (reference sequence).

The chain employs TRBV11-2 and TRBJ2-7, with 12 bases lining up with TRBD2. After removal of 1 base from V and 4 bases from J, the junction contained 8 bases not matched to a gene. Germline lookup yields CDR1 SGHAT and CDR2 FQNNGV. The CDR3 spans 17 residues. The CDR3 protein is CASSLGGTSGRRYEQYF. CDR3 DNA sequence: TGTGCCAGCAGCTTAGGGGGAACTAGCGGGAGGCGGTACGAGCAGTACTTC.

CDR3 nucleotide sequence: TGTGCCAGCAGTTTAACAGTCTCCTACGAGCAGTACTTC. It specifies CASSLTVSYEQYF. The chain uses TRBV12-3 or TRBV12-4 and TRBJ2-7; D gene ambiguous. Trimming left V 2 bases short and J 0 bases short, with 5 bases between. This CDR3 region has 13 residues.

The chain recombines TRBV27 with TRBJ1-2; 8 bases line up with TRBD1. The CDR3 runs to 13 residues. From germline, CDR1 is MNHEY and CDR2 SMNVEV (reference sequence). J was trimmed by 5 bases and V by 4 bases; bases with no gene match: 3. CDR3 residues: CASSYQGAYGYTF. The CDR3 bases are TGTGCCAGCAGTTACCAGGGGGCTTATGGCTACACCTTC.

This clone was counted a few times. In DNA, the CDR3 is TGTGCCAGCTCACCTGGAGAAAACACCGGGGAGCTGTTTTTT. It codes for CASSPGENTGELFF. This chain joins TRBV18 and TRBJ2-2; no firm D call. The germline CDR1 and CDR2 sequences are KGHSH and LQKENI. The CDR3 has 14 residues. The V end lost 3 bases, the J end lost 2 bases, and 7 bases lay between the germline ends.

This clone was recorded only once. CDR3 sequence reads: CASSEVGRSTGELFF. The CDR3 DNA follows: TGTGCCAGCAGTGAAGTAGGCAGGTCGACCGGGGAGCTGTTTTTT. The gene calls are TRBV6-1 and TRBJ2-2; D ambiguous. V gave up 1 base and J gave up 5 bases, with 11 bases separating them. The CDR3 extends over 15 amino acids. Germline V lookup: CDR1 MNHNS, CDR2 SASEGT.

The chain has TRBV29-1 and TRBJ1-5; 8 nucleotides align to TRBD1. With V trimmed by 4 bases and J by 5 bases, 7 bases remained unmatched. Germline values: CDR1 SQVTM, CDR2 ANQGSEA. CDR3 length equals 14 residues. The CDR3, as DNA: TGCAGCGTTGGGACAGGGAGCAGAGATCAGCCCCAGCATTTT. This codes for CSVGTGSRDQPQHF. Full variable domain (missing parts from reference TRBV29-1 and TRBJ1-5): SAVISQKPSRDICQRGTSLTIQCQVDSQVTMMFWYRQQPGQSLTLIATANQGSEATYESGFVIDKFPISRPNLTFSTLTVSNMSPEDSSIYLCSVGTGSRDQPQHFGDGTRLSIL.

V is TRBV28 and J is TRBJ1-2; 12 nucleotides align to TRBD1. There are 14 residues in the CDR3. Per germline, CDR1 MDHEN and CDR2 SYDVKM. With V trimmed by 6 bases and J by 4 bases, 3 bases remained unmatched. This chain's CDR3 is CASSGTGGPYGYTF. DNA of the CDR3: TGTGCCAGCAGCGGGACAGGGGGCCCCTATGGCTACACCTTC.

V usage is TRBV30 and J usage is TRBJ2-7; TRBD2 matches at 8 bases. J was trimmed by 2 bases and V by 1 base; bases with no gene match: 7. The V gene's germline CDR1 is GTSNPN and CDR2 SVGIG (reference sequence). The CDR3 consists of 15 residues. CDR3 nucleotides: TGTGCCTGGAGTGAGACGGGGGGGCGGACCTACGAGCAGTACTTC. Translating gives CAWSETGGRTYEQYF.

The chain joins TRBV7-8 to TRBJ1-1; tentatively, D is TRBD1 (5 bases). Germline V lookup: CDR1 SGHVS, CDR2 FQNEAQ. CDR3 length equals 14 residues. The V and J ends lost 5 bases and 3 bases respectively, with 13 bases between them. Here the CDR3 DNA reads TGTGCCAGCAGCACTGACAGTCCCGACACTGAAGCTTTCTTT. It codes for CASSTDSPDTEAFF. The whole variable domain, filled in from reference TRBV7-8 and TRBJ1-1, reads GAGVSQSPRYKVAKRGQDVALRCDPISGHVSLFWYQQALGQGPEFLTYFQNEAQLDKSGLPSDRFFAERPEGSVSTLKIQRTQQEDSAVYLCASSTDSPDTEAFFGQGTRLTVV.

The chain recombines TRBV7-2 with TRBJ2-7, with TRBD1 matching over 8 bases. The CDR3 is 15 amino acids. CDR1 is SGHTA, CDR2 FQGNSA, per germline. The V gene end was trimmed by 5 bases and the J gene end by 0 bases; junction bases not matched to a gene: 6. CDR3 DNA sequence: TGTGCCAGCAGCGCCTGGGACAGGAGCTCCTACGAGCAGTACTTC. The encoded protein is CASSAWDRSSYEQYF.

V is TRBV15 and J is TRBJ1-4; unclear D gene. V was shortened by 0 bases and J by 5 bases, with 4 bases between the two germline ends. This CDR3 contains 13 residues. CDR1 is LNHNV, CDR2 YYDKDF, per germline (reference sequence). CDR3 region: CATSRDQNEKLFF. The CDR3 coding sequence is TGTGCCACCAGCAGAGACCAAAATGAAAAACTGTTTTTT.

The V call is TRBV19, the J call TRBJ2-2; possible D gene TRBD1, 6 bases. The germline V gene has CDR1 LNHDA and CDR2 SQIVND (reference sequence). V dropped 7 bases and J dropped 6 bases, with 15 bases sitting between them. This CDR3 contains 14 residues. CDR3 bases: TGTGCCAGTACCATTCGAGGGGGAGCCGGGGAGCTGTTTTTT. Amino acid sequence: CASTIRGGAGELFF.

This chain connects TRBV5-1 to TRBJ2-2; 11 nucleotides line up with TRBD1. Germline values: CDR1 SGHRS, CDR2 YFSETQ. V dropped 4 bases and J dropped 5; count of bases not matched to a gene: 4. The CDR3 loop spans 15 amino acids. CDR3 in amino acids: CASSPGQGATGELFF. Written as DNA, the CDR3 is TGCGCCAGCAGCCCAGGACAGGGGGCTACCGGGGAGCTGTTTTTT.

This chain joins TRBV7-8 and TRBJ2-5; 16 bases match TRBD2. Germline-derived CDR1 and CDR2 are SGHVS and FQNEAQ. V lost 9 bases to trimming and J lost 2 bases; unmatched junction nucleotides: 24. This CDR3 has 22 residues. The CDR3 here is CASSPGAHNGTSGRAAQETQYF. In DNA, the CDR3 is TGTGCCAGTAGCCCGGGAGCCCACAACGGGACTAGCGGGAGGGCCGCGCAAGAGACCCAGTACTTC.